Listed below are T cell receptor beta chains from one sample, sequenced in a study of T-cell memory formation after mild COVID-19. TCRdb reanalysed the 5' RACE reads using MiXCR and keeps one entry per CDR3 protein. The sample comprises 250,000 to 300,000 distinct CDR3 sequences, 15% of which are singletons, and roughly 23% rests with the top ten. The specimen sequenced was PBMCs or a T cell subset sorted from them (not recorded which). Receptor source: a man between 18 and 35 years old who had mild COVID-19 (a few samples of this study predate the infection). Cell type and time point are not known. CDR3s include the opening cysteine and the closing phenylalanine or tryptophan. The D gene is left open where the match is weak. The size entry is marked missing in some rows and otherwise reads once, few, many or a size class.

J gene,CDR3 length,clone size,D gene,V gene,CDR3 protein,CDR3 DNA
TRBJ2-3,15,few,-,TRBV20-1,CSAKRWDGDTDTQYF,TGCAGTGCGAAGCGGTGGGACGGAGACACAGATACGCAGTATTTT
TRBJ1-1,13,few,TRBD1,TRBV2,CASRDRQNTEAFF,TGTGCCAGCAGGGACAGGCAGAACACTGAAGCTTTCTTT
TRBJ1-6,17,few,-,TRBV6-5,CASSYSIPIAANSPLHF,TGTGCCAGCAGTTACTCGATCCCAATTGCGGCGAATTCACCCCTCCACTTT
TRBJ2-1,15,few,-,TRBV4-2,CASSQEEGSAGEQFF,TGTGCCAGCAGCCAAGAGGAGGGAAGTGCGGGTGAGCAGTTCTTC
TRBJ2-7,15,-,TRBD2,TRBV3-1,CASSLQGSGVGEQYF,TGTGCCAGCAGCCTCCAGGGTAGCGGGGTAGGCGAGCAGTACTTC
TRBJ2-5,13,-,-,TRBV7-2,CASSFISQETQYF,TGTGCCAGCAGCTTTATTAGCCAAGAGACCCAGTACTTC
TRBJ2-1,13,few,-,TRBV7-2,CASSSQEAVEQFF,TGTGCCAGCAGCTCCCAGGAGGCGGTTGAGCAGTTCTTC
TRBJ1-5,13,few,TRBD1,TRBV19,CASRDSGFQPQHF,TGTGCCAGCCGGGACAGTGGTTTTCAGCCCCAGCATTTT
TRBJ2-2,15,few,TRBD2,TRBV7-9,CASLSRTRRTGELFF,TGTGCCAGCCTTTCAAGGACTAGACGCACCGGGGAGCTGTTTTTT
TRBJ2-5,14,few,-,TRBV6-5,CASSYYGGGETQYF,TGTGCCAGCAGTTACTACGGAGGGGGTGAGACCCAGTACTTC
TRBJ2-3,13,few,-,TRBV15,CATSRRPTDTQYF,TGTGCCACCAGCAGACGGCCCACAGATACGCAGTATTTT
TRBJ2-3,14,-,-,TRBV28,CASQRTATLDTQYF,TGTGCCAGCCAAAGGACTGCGACTCTGGATACGCAGTATTTT
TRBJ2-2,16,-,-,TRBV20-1,CSARGGQGQNTGELFF,TGCAGTGCTAGGGGAGGTCAGGGGCAGAACACCGGGGAGCTGTTTTTT
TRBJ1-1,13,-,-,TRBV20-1,CSARGPGRAEAFF,TGCAGTGCTAGAGGCCCGGGAAGGGCTGAAGCTTTCTTT
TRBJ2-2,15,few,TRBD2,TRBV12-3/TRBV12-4,CASSLRLAGVGELFF,TGTGCCAGCAGTTTACGCCTAGCGGGGGTCGGGGAGCTGTTTTTT
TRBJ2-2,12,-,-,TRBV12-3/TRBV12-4,CASGGNAGELFF,TGTGCCAGCGGGGGGAACGCCGGGGAGCTGTTTTTT
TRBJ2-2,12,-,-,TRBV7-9,CASSADGGELFF,TGTGCCAGCAGCGCGGACGGCGGGGAGCTGTTTTTT
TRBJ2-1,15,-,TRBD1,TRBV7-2,CASSLAQGAYNEQFF,TGTGCCAGCAGCTTAGCACAGGGGGCCTACAATGAGCAGTTCTTC
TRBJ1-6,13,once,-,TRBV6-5,CATRTDYNSPLHF,TGTGCCACCAGGACAGACTATAATTCACCCCTCCACTTT
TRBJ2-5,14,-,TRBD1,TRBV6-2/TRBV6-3,CASSTYRGQETQYF,TGTGCCAGCAGTACCTACAGGGGGCAAGAGACCCAGTACTTC
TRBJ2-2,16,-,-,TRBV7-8,CASSGRWQENTGELFF,TGTGCCAGCAGCGGACGGTGGCAGGAGAACACCGGGGAGCTGTTTTTT
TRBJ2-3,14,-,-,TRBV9,CASSVKPATDTQYF,TGTGCCAGCAGCGTCAAGCCGGCCACAGATACGCAGTATTTT
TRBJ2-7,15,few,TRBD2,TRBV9,CASSVSSGGSYEQYF,TGTGCCAGCAGCGTCTCTAGCGGAGGCTCCTACGAGCAGTACTTC
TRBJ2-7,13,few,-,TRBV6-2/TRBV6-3,CASRPDRRYEQYF,TGTGCCAGCAGACCCGACAGGAGGTACGAGCAGTACTTC
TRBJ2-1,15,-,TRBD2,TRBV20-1,CSARVGLAFYNEQFF,TGCAGTGCTAGAGTGGGACTAGCTTTTTACAATGAGCAGTTCTTC
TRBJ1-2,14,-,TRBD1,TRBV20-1,CSASTWDSFYGYTF,TGCAGTGCAAGCACATGGGACAGCTTCTATGGCTACACCTTC
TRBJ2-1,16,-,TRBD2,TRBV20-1,CSAHRTSGGTYNEQFF,TGCAGTGCCCACCGAACTAGCGGGGGGACTTACAATGAGCAGTTCTTC
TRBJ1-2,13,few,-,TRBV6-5,CASSYQEAGGYTF,TGTGCCAGCAGTTACCAGGAAGCCGGCGGCTACACCTTC
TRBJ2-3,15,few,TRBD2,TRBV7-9,CASSLSGGGSDTQYF,TGTGCCAGCAGCTTAAGCGGGGGCGGCTCTGATACGCAGTATTTT
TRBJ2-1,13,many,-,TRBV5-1,CASSEGFDNEQFF,TGCGCCAGCAGCGAAGGATTTGACAATGAGCAGTTCTTC
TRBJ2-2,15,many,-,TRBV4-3,CASSLGYPNTGELFF,TGCGCCAGCAGCCTCGGCTACCCGAACACCGGGGAGCTGTTTTTT
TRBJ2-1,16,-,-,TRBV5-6,CASSPGLASSYNEQFF,TGTGCCAGCAGCCCCGGTCTAGCGAGCTCCTACAATGAGCAGTTCTTC
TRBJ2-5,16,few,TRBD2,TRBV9,CASSSTPSGGGETQYF,TGTGCCAGCAGTTCAACTCCCAGCGGGGGGGGAGAGACCCAGTACTTC
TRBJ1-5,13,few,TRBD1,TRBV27,CASSSRIDRAEHF,TGTGCCAGCAGTTCACGAATCGACAGGGCGGAGCATTTT
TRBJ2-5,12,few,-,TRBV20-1,CSARDQSETQYF,TGCAGTGCTAGAGACCAGTCGGAGACCCAGTACTTC
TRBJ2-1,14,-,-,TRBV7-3,CASSLTFQETEQFF,TGTGCCAGCAGCTTAACGTTTCAGGAGACTGAGCAGTTCTTC